These T cell receptor beta chains were read from a single sample in a study of CXCR3-negative and CXCR3-positive naive CD8 T cells. After re-calling the 5' RACE reads, TCRdb lists one entry per CDR3 protein, DNA absent. The data include about 92,000 distinct CDR3 sequences; the top ten clones carry over 1.5%. The specimen was naive CXCR3- CD8+ T cells from blood. The receptors were sampled from a human donor in good health. Some clones in this sample may be carry-over from other donors' samples. CDR3s include the opening cysteine and the closing phenylalanine or tryptophan. The order of the fields is V gene, J gene, CDR3 protein.

v_gene: TRBV29-1
j_gene: TRBJ2-7
CDR3aa: CSARGGDGTYEQYF

v_gene: TRBV7-9
j_gene: TRBJ2-4
CDR3aa: CASSARQGAIENIHYF

v_gene: TRBV7-9
j_gene: TRBJ1-1
CDR3aa: CASSLGRGVNTEAFF

v_gene: TRBV28
j_gene: TRBJ2-1
CDR3aa: CASSSLERGSSYNEQFF

v_gene: TRBV4-1
j_gene: TRBJ2-4
CDR3aa: CASSPRAGVEDKNIQYF

v_gene: TRBV21-1
j_gene: TRBJ1-1
CDR3aa: CASNKALRGAGTEAFF

v_gene: TRBV4-1
j_gene: TRBJ1-6
CDR3aa: CASSPGTAYNSPLHF

v_gene: TRBV5-4
j_gene: TRBJ1-1
CDR3aa: CASSLAGYTEAFF

v_gene: TRBV5-6
j_gene: TRBJ2-7
CDR3aa: CASSLAPTSYEQYF

v_gene: TRBV7-2
j_gene: TRBJ2-7
CDR3aa: CASSSDSSYEQYF

v_gene: TRBV7-9
j_gene: TRBJ2-7
CDR3aa: CASSLGDGEEQYF

v_gene: TRBV5-1
j_gene: TRBJ1-1
CDR3aa: CASSEGQGWTEAFF

v_gene: TRBV29-1
j_gene: TRBJ2-1
CDR3aa: CSVGSYASLDEQFF

v_gene: TRBV28
j_gene: TRBJ2-1
CDR3aa: CASSLNPANEQFF

v_gene: TRBV5-4
j_gene: TRBJ2-3
CDR3aa: CASSLRGQGTDTQYF

v_gene: TRBV4-3
j_gene: TRBJ2-5
CDR3aa: CASSQVLTDQETQYF

v_gene: TRBV7-7
j_gene: TRBJ2-1
CDR3aa: CASSLGENSAYNEQFF

v_gene: TRBV4-3
j_gene: TRBJ1-6
CDR3aa: CASSQGTANSPLHF

v_gene: TRBV6-2/TRBV6-3
j_gene: TRBJ2-7
CDR3aa: CASSYFVGNSYEQYF

v_gene: TRBV27
j_gene: TRBJ2-7
CDR3aa: CASSLGVTGDEQYF

v_gene: TRBV4-2
j_gene: TRBJ1-1
CDR3aa: CASSQDSSDRAFF

v_gene: TRBV7-9
j_gene: TRBJ2-3
CDR3aa: CASTLKESTDTQYF

v_gene: TRBV12-3/TRBV12-4
j_gene: TRBJ1-1
CDR3aa: CASSLWVLWGGGTEAFF

v_gene: TRBV29-1
j_gene: TRBJ2-1
CDR3aa: CSVAGTSGNSYYNEQFF

v_gene: TRBV9
j_gene: TRBJ1-5
CDR3aa: CASSRSTASNQPQHF